The 4 T cell receptor beta chains below all came from one sample that was sequenced in a study of cytomegalovirus exposure and HLA in healthy donors. The study ran its PCR with 60 Vbeta and 13 Jbeta primers. TCRdb's copy holds only in-frame clones and misses some; the assay was immunoSEQ multiplex PCR. The data contain approximately 100,000 clones, about three quarters of them singletons. The sequenced material came from PBMCs. The origin of the receptors is a boy younger than 18 in good health and CMV-seronegative.

V usage is TRBV5-6 and J usage is TRBJ2-5, with 7 nucleotides matching TRBD2. This CDR3 contains 13 residues. With V trimmed by 4 bases and J by 5 bases, 5 bases remained unmatched. The germline V gene has CDR1 SGHDT and CDR2 YYEEEE. CDR3 loop: CASSTGLVETQYF. In nucleotides, the CDR3 is TGTGCCAGCAGCACAGGACTAGTGGAGACCCAGTACTTC.

This clone was picked up one time. V and J are TRBV6-1 and TRBJ2-3, with D possibly matching TRBD2 (6 bases). CDR3 length: 16 amino acids. The germline V and J ends were trimmed by 4 bases and 1 base, with 15 bases remaining between them. CDR1 is MNHNS, CDR2 SASEGT, per germline. Written as DNA, the CDR3 is TGTGCCAGCAGTGGGACTACGGGACTTCGCACAGATACGCAGTATTTT. As protein: CASSGTTGLRTDTQYF.

The gene calls are TRBV5-1 and TRBJ1-1, with D maybe TRBD1 (6 bases). Trimming stripped 1 base from V and 1 base from J, with 11 bases between. The germline gives CDR1 SGHRS, CDR2 YFSETQ. This CDR3 is built from 15 residues. The CDR3 DNA sequence: TGCGCCAGCAGCTTGACAGGGTGGGCGAACACTGAAGCTTTCTTT. The encoded protein is CASSLTGWANTEAFF.

The CDR3 protein is CACDRDSNQPQHF. CDR3 DNA sequence: TGTGCCTGTGACCGGGATAGCAATCAGCCCCAGCATTTT. J is TRBJ1-5 and V is TRBV30; D is unclear. The CDR3 totals 13 residues. CDR1 is GTSNPN and CDR2 is SVGIG in the germline V gene (reference sequence). V was pared by 6 bases and J by 0 bases, with 9 bases between.